This T cell receptor beta chain was documented in a study of blood T cells in healthy people across ages. V lost 4 bases and J lost 2; bases outside the gene matches: 0. CDR3 length: 13 residues. Germline V gives CDR1 SQVTM, CDR2 ANQGSEA. At least ten counts were recorded for this clonotype. Its specificity is unknown. Study conclusions and caveats: Estimates of total diversity, which came from one million sequenced T cells, were considered to be underestimates.

All donors came from Russia, were Caucasian and healthy, and spanned ages roughly 6 to 95. Using a J-beta primer mix together with a sample-barcoded 5' primer, a second PCR was run for roughly 6 to 12 cycles. With 12 random nucleotides, a template-switch adaptor tagged each individual cDNA molecule. TCRdb reanalysed the 5' RACE reads using MiXCR and keeps one entry per CDR3 protein. This sample has more than 1.4 million distinct CDR3 sequences, with around two fifths found just once. The chain is built from TRBV29-1 and TRBJ2-7, with 12 nucleotides matching TRBD2. The sequence was obtained from a woman aged 18-29 years in good health. The sample was blood. This CDR3 is CSVGLAGAYEQYF. CDR3 sequence (DNA): TGCAGCGTTGGACTAGCGGGGGCCTACGAGCAGTACTTC.